Listed here are 26 T cell receptor beta chains from one sample, sequenced in a study of T cells in Graves' hyperthyroidism and ophthalmopathy. It was RNA transcripts that yielded the amplified TCR beta CDR3 regions. The HTBI set primed first-round TCR CDR3 RT-PCR. TCRdb re-called the multiplex PCR reads through MiXCR, storing one row per CDR3 protein. The table records 600,000 or so distinct CDR3 sequences, 46% of them present only once. Sequenced material: peripheral blood or thyroid tissue (not recorded which). The source of these receptors is a woman aged 18-29 years with Graves' hyperthyroidism.

This clonotype appeared a few times. This chain links TRBV5-1 with TRBJ2-7, with 9 bases lining up with TRBD1. V trimming: 4 bases; J trimming: 6 bases; junction bases outside the gene matches: 8. Germline CDR1 and CDR2: SGHRS and YFSETQ. This CDR3 comprises 14 residues. CDR3 bases: TGCGCCAGCAGCCCGGGGACAGGGTTAGGCGAGCAGTACTTC. It is translated as CASSPGTGLGEQYF.

The chain combines TRBV19 with TRBJ1-1; D is uncertain. The CDR3 is made up of 13 amino acids. V lost 5 bases and J lost 7, with 14 bases in between. Germline-derived CDR1 and CDR2 are LNHDA and SQIVND (reference sequence). CDR3: CASSPNVQIEAFF. The CDR3, as DNA: TGTGCCAGTAGTCCTAATGTGCAGATTGAAGCTTTCTTT.

About this clonotype: The missing conserved phenylalanine or tryptophan at the end of this CDR3 makes a read error likely. The J gene is TRBJ1-5, the V gene TRBV25-1; 9 bases match TRBD1. After removal of 5 bases from V and 3 bases from J, the junction contained 11 bases not matched to a gene. This CDR3 is 17 amino acids long. The germline gives CDR1 MGHDK, CDR2 SYGVNS. The CDR3 DNA is TGTGCCAGCAGTAATACCGGGACAGGGTTTAACAATCAGCCCCAGCATGTT. Translated: CASSNTGTGFNNQPQHV.

CDR3 loop: CSARDLWKGNTEAFF. CDR3 nucleotides: TGCAGTGCTAGAGATCTTTGGAAGGGGAACACTGAAGCTTTCTTT. V gene TRBV20-1 combines with J gene TRBJ1-1; D uncertain. Trimming stripped 0 bases from V and 1 base from J, with 12 bases between. Germline CDR1 DFQATT, CDR2 SNEGSKA (reference sequence). The CDR3 contains 15 residues.

This clonotype was recorded many times. The chain couples TRBV29-1 to TRBJ1-5, with D hard to call. Germline assignment: CDR1 SQVTM and CDR2 ANQGSEA. V was clipped by 4 bases and J by 4 bases, with 8 bases between them. This CDR3 is built from 12 residues. The CDR3 bases are TGCAGCGTTGGAGGGAATAATCAGCCCCAGCATTTT. Translated, it gives CSVGGNNQPQHF.

The V and J genes are TRBV9 and TRBJ2-2; no clear D gene. V was cut by 0 bases and J by 0 bases, with 9 bases left in between. CDR3 length: 16 amino acids. CDR1 and CDR2 from the germline V gene are SGDLS and YYNGEE. CDR3 nucleotide sequence: TGTGCCAGCAGCGTAGACACATATACGAACACCGGGGAGCTGTTTTTT. It translates to CASSVDTYTNTGELFF.

The gene calls are TRBV10-3 and TRBJ1-1; D perhaps matches TRBD1 (5 bases). CDR3 length equals 9 residues. Trimming stripped 6 bases from V and 11 bases from J, with 7 bases between. Germline CDR1 reads ENHRY; CDR2 reads SYGVKD. The CDR3 nucleotides are TGTGCCATCAGGGAGGGGGCTTTCTTT. Translating it yields CAIREGAFF.

This clonotype was observed at least ten times. The chain couples TRBV7-2 to TRBJ2-7; D perhaps matches TRBD2 (6 bases). The CDR3 runs to 13 residues. Germline assignment: CDR1 SGHTA and CDR2 FQGNSA. V lost 3 bases, J lost 7 bases, and 13 bases lay in between. The CDR3 reads CASSFWREEEQYF. The CDR3 bases are TGTGCCAGCAGCTTCTGGAGGGAGGAGGAGCAGTACTTC.

Only a few counts were recorded for this clonotype. The chain employs TRBV7-9 and TRBJ1-1, with a possible D match to TRBD1 (6 bases). The CDR3 loop spans 16 amino acids. The V gene lost 4 bases and the J gene lost 1 base, with 16 bases spanning the gap. Germline V gene sequence: CDR1 SEHNR, CDR2 FQNEAQ (reference sequence). In DNA, the CDR3 is TGTGCCAGCAGCTATAGGATTACACAGGGGAACACTGAAGCTTTCTTT. As protein: CASSYRITQGNTEAFF. Supplemented by reference TRBV7-9 and TRBJ1-1, the full variable domain reads DTGVSQNPRHKITKRGQNVTFRCDPISEHNRLYWYRQTLGQGPEFLTYFQNEAQLEKSRLLSDRFSAERPKGSFSTLEIQRTEQGDSAMYLCASSYRITQGNTEAFFGQGTRLTVV.

This chain joins TRBV11-1 and TRBJ1-1, with TRBD1 as a possible D gene (5 bases). Trimming took off 5 bases at V and 1 base at J, with 14 bases between the two ends. CDR1 SGHAT and CDR2 FQDESV come from the germline V gene (reference sequence). The CDR3 runs to 15 residues. The CDR3 sequence is CASSRVGGSNTEAFF. The CDR3 DNA reads as TGTGCCAGCAGCCGTGTGGGGGGTTCGAACACTGAAGCTTTCTTT.

This clonotype was recorded only once. With a much larger clone just one base away, this may be a read error. The gene calls are TRBV7-2 and TRBJ1-5; tentatively, D is TRBD1 (6 bases). V was trimmed by 7 bases and J by 0 bases, leaving 7 bases between them. The length of the CDR3 is 13 residues. CDR1 and CDR2 (germline): SGHTA, FQGNSA. The CDR3 here is CASNRVSNQPQHF. The CDR3 nucleotides are TGTGCCAGCAACAGGGTTAGCAATCAGCCCCAGCATTTT.

V gene TRBV24-1 combines with J gene TRBJ2-6; D unresolved. Deletions cut 7 bases from V and 3 bases from J, with 6 bases between. The CDR3 sequence is 13 residues long. From germline, CDR1 is KGHDR and CDR2 SFDVKD. The chain's CDR3 is CATRRLGANVLTF. CDR3 coding DNA: TGTGCCACCAGGAGGCTTGGGGCCAACGTCCTGACTTTC.

In this sample, this clonotype turned up many times. The chain joins TRBV7-3 to TRBJ2-5; unclear D gene. The germline V and J ends were trimmed by 2 bases and 1 base, with 5 bases remaining between them. Looked up from germline, CDR1 is SGHTA and CDR2 is FQGTGA. The CDR3 has 13 amino acids. This CDR3 reads CASSLSSQETQYF. Here the CDR3 DNA reads TGTGCCAGCAGCTTATCTAGCCAAGAGACCCAGTACTTC. The full variable domain, with the rest looked up from reference TRBV7-3 and TRBJ2-5, is GAGVSQTPSNKVTEKGKYVELRCDPISGHTALYWYRQSLGQGPEFLIYFQGTGAADDSGLPNDRFFAVRPEGSVSTLKIQRTERGDSAVYLCASSLSSQETQYFGPGTRLLVL.

Concerning this clonotype: An end of the junction differs from the germline gene, which may be a read error. The chain combines TRBV7-2 with TRBJ2-7; 8 nucleotides align to TRBD1. The CDR3 totals 13 residues. The V gene's germline CDR1 is SGHTA and CDR2 FQGNSA. The CDR3 is CASSVDRENEQHF. The CDR3 DNA is TGTGCCAGCAGCGTGGACAGGGAAAACGAGCAGCACTTC.

This clonotype was recorded many times. The J gene is TRBJ1-1, the V gene TRBV10-3; the D is unclear. The V end was cut by 4 bases, the J end by 7 bases, with 7 bases between. Per germline, CDR1 ENHRY and CDR2 SYGVKD. This CDR3 is built from 11 residues. The CDR3 is CAISAPGEAFF. The CDR3 DNA reads as TGTGCCATCAGTGCCCCAGGTGAAGCTTTCTTT.

The rearrangement joins TRBV25-1 to TRBJ2-5; D is unresolved. The CDR3 extends over 15 amino acids. Trimming cost V 1 base and J 5 bases, with 14 bases left between them. Looked up from germline, CDR1 is MGHDK and CDR2 is SYGVNS. The CDR3 loop reads CASSESGGSRETQYF. The DNA of the CDR3 is TGTGCCAGCAGTGAATCAGGCGGTTCGAGGGAGACCCAGTACTTC. The full variable domain, rest sourced from reference TRBV25-1 and TRBJ2-5, is EADIYQTPRYLVIGTGKKITLECSQTMGHDKMYWYQQDPGMELHLIHYSYGVNSTEKGDLSSESTVSRIRTEHFPLTLESARPSHTSQYLCASSESGGSRETQYFGPGTRLLVL.

As regards this clonotype: Because the CDR3 is missing its conserved closing phenylalanine or tryptophan, this is likely a read error. This chain uses TRBV7-6 with TRBJ2-5; D might be TRBD2 (6 bases). V was pared by 4 bases and J by 5 bases, with 11 bases between. The CDR3 extends over 13 amino acids. Germline V gene sequence: CDR1 SGHVS, CDR2 FNYEAQ. The CDR3 sequence: CASSSQAGETQYL. CDR3 coding DNA: TGTGCCAGCAGCTCCCAGGCGGGGGAGACCCAGTACCTC.

This clonotype was recorded a few times. The rearrangement uses TRBV7-2 and TRBJ2-7, with 9 bases that match TRBD2. The CDR3 has 16 residues. V was pared by 4 bases and J by 6 bases, with 13 bases of the junction left unmatched. Germline values: CDR1 SGHTA, CDR2 FQGNSA. The CDR3 DNA reads as TGTGCCAGCAGCTACAGACTAGCGGCCCTCAGGGTCGAGCAGTACTTC. Translated, it gives CASSYRLAALRVEQYF.

The DNA for the CDR3 is TGTGCCACCAGCAGCTTCTCAGTGAACACTGAAGCTTTCTTT. It yields the protein CATSSFSVNTEAFF. The chain recombines TRBV15 with TRBJ1-1; D gene ambiguous. Per germline, CDR1 LNHNV and CDR2 YYDKDF (reference sequence). The V end was cut by 3 bases, the J end by 0 bases, with 8 bases between. This CDR3 has 14 amino acids. The whole variable domain, filled in from reference TRBV15 and TRBJ1-1, reads DAMVIQNPRYQVTQFGKPVTLSCSQTLNHNVMYWYQQKSSQAPKLLFHYYDKDFNNEADTPDNFQSRRPNTSFCFLDIRSPGLGDTAMYLCATSSFSVNTEAFFGQGTRLTVV.

This clonotype came up a few times. One junction end does not reproduce the germline sequence, and a read error may be involved. The J gene is TRBJ2-7, the V gene TRBV2; TRBD2 matches 12 bases. The CDR3 sequence is 15 residues long. The germline CDR1 and CDR2 sequences are SNHLY and FYNNEI. This CDR3 is CASSANSGTSGLSWF. CDR3 DNA sequence: TGTGCCAGCAGTGCAAATTCTGGGACTAGCGGGCTCTCGTGGTTC.

This clonotype has at least ten counts. This chain connects TRBV24-1 to TRBJ1-2, with 9 bases matching TRBD1. With V trimmed by 4 bases and J by 3 bases, 5 bases remained unmatched. The CDR3 loop spans 15 amino acids. Germline V gives CDR1 KGHDR, CDR2 SFDVKD. CDR3 sequence: CATSDPGQGDYGYTF. The CDR3 DNA sequence: TGTGCCACCAGTGACCCGGGACAGGGTGACTATGGCTACACCTTC.

The V call is TRBV29-1, the J call TRBJ1-2; a weak D match, TRBD1 (5 bases). The CDR3 spans 11 residues. V was pared by 8 bases and J by 8 bases, with 15 bases between. The germline V gene has CDR1 SQVTM and CDR2 ANQGSEA. CDR3 in amino acids: CSKDSQLGYTF. The CDR3 nucleotides read TGCAGCAAAGACAGCCAGTTGGGCTACACCTTC.

This clonotype appeared many times. One end of the junction fails to match germline, which may point to a read error. This chain joins TRBV7-2 and TRBJ2-7; D could derive from TRBD1 or TRBD2 (5 bases each). The CDR3 is 11 residues long. The germline CDR1 and CDR2 sequences are SGHTA and FQGNSA. The CDR3 protein is CASSPHRDPLF. As DNA, the CDR3 is TGTGCCAGCAGCCCCCACCGGGACCCACTGTTC.

This clonotype appeared many times. The gene calls are TRBV7-2 and TRBJ1-6, with D tentatively TRBD1 (6 bases). The germline gives CDR1 SGHTA, CDR2 FQGNSA. CDR3 length: 15 amino acids. V was clipped by 6 bases and J by 7 bases, with 16 bases between them. The CDR3 is CASRDSQGGNSPLHF. In DNA, the CDR3 is TGTGCCAGCAGGGACTCACAGGGTGGCAATTCACCCCTCCACTTT.

There are a few counts of this clonotype. CDR3 in DNA: TGCAGTGCGACCGGGACACCGAACACCGGGGAGCTGTTTTTT. This gives the protein CSATGTPNTGELFF. The chain couples TRBV20-1 to TRBJ2-2, with a tentative D call TRBD1 (6 bases). The V end was cut by 6 bases, the J end by 0 bases, with 11 bases between. Germline-derived CDR1 and CDR2 are DFQATT and SNEGSKA (reference sequence). The CDR3 runs to 14 residues.

This clonotype was observed a few times. The chain combines TRBV14 with TRBJ2-7; no definite D call. There are 13 residues in the CDR3. Germline CDR1 is SGHDN and CDR2 is FVKESK. V was cut by 6 bases and J by 7 bases, with 16 bases left in between. CDR3 residues: CASSRTWSSEQYF. CDR3 DNA: TGTGCCAGCAGTCGGACGTGGAGCTCGGAGCAGTACTTC.